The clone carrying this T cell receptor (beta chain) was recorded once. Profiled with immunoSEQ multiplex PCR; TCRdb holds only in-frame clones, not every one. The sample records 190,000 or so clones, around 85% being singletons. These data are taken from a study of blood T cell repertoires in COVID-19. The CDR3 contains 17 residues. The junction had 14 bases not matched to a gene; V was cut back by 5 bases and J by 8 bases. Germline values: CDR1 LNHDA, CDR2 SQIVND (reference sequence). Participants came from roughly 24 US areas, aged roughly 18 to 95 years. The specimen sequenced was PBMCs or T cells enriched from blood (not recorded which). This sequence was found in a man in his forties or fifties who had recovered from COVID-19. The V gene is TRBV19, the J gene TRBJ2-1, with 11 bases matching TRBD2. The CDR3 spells CASSSEVLAGGPYEQFF. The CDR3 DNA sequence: TGTGCCAGTAGTTCCGAAGTTTTAGCGGGAGGGCCCTATGAGCAGTTCTTC.